This T cell receptor beta chain was obtained from a study of HIV-infected patients and healthy controls. This clonotype was seen ten or more times. Its antigen remains unknown. V dropped 8 bases and J dropped 2; count of bases not matched to a gene: 9. The CDR3 covers 14 residues. The germline V gene has CDR1 GTSNPN and CDR2 SVGIG (reference sequence). Around 530 ng RNA was reverse transcribed with alpha and beta constant-region primers. Separate chain-specific third strand synthesis with multiplexing indices produced the alpha and beta libraries. Each CDR3 protein gets one entry after TCRdb re-called the 5' RACE reads with MiXCR. The table includes roughly 9,100 distinct CDR3 sequences, around 5.4% detected once. Whole blood was used without fractionation, so all unsorted peripheral T cells were included. Study-wide findings and caveats: The authors saw processing only sixteen HIV-infected individuals as a major limitation on generality. Healthy controls shared more CDR3 sequences between individuals than HIV-infected patients did.

This receptor was taken from an adult in good health. The V gene is TRBV30, the J gene TRBJ2-3, with TRBD1 matching 8 bases. The source material was blood. As DNA, the CDR3 is TGTGCCATAGCCGGGACAGGAGACACAGATACGCAGTATTTT. This translates into CAIAGTGDTDTQYF.